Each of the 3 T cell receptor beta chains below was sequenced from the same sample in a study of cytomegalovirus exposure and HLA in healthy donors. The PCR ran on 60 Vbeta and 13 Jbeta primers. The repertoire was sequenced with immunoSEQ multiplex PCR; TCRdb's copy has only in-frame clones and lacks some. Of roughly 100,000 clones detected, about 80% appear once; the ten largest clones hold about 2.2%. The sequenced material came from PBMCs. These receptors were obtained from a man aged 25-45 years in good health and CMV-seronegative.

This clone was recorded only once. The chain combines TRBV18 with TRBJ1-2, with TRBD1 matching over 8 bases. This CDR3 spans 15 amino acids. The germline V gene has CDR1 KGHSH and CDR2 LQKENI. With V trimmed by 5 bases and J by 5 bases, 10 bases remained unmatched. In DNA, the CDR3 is TGTGCCAGCTCAAGACAGGGGTTGGAGGGGTATGGCTACACCTTC. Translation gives CASSRQGLEGYGYTF.

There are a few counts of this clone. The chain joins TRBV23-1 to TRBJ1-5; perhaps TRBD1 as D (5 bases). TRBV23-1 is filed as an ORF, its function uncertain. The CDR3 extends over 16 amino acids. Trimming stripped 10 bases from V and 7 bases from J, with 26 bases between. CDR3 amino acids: CAIPPRRGSGIQPQHF. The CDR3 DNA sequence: TGCGCCATCCCCCCTCGGCGGGGCTCGGGTATCCAGCCCCAGCATTTT.

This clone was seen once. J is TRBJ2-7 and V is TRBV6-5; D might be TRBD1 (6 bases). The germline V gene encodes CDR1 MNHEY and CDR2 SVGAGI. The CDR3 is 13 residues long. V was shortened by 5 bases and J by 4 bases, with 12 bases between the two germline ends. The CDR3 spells CASSGSDSYEQYF. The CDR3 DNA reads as TGTGCCAGCAGTGGGTCGGACAGTTACGAGCAGTACTTC.